This note documents a single T cell receptor beta chain sequence. Its matching antigen is unknown. As originally analysed: Junction-only sequences without quality scores were provided by ImmunoSEQ, so filtering was different. Sequencing used immunoSEQ multiplex PCR; TCRdb keeps in-frame clones, though not all of them. The DNA was the basis for D and trimming; V, J and clone size are from that table. The sample shows around 430,000 clones, 70% to 80% of them seen only once. This specimen belongs to a study of shared clonotypes between healthy human individuals. Notes on the study in general: The donor pool, a small one, limited the genetic and exposure-history diversity represented.

The CDR3 runs to 14 residues. The germline V and J ends were trimmed by 1 base and 15 bases, with 19 bases remaining between them. Germline CDR1 reads SGHVS; CDR2 reads FQNEAQ. The sample was PBMCs. The clonotype originates from a woman aged 40 to 50 in good health. Some clones in this sample may be carry-over from other donors' samples. The chain joins TRBV7-8 to TRBJ2-1; D possibly matches TRBD1 or TRBD2 (6 bases each). DNA for the CDR3: TGTGCCAGCAGCTTAGATGCTCGGGGGCGCACAGGGTTCTTC. It yields the protein CASSLDARGRTGFF.